Presented here are 5 T cell receptor beta chains from one specimen sequenced in a study of blood T cells in healthy people across ages. Using a J-beta primer mix together with a sample-barcoded 5' primer, a second PCR was run for roughly 7 to 11 cycles. TCRdb redid the calling of the 5' RACE reads with MiXCR, one entry per CDR3 protein. The data contain 540,000 or so distinct CDR3 sequences, approximately 25% of them singletons. The same sample was also used in a study of T cells of mothers and their children.

Sequencing was done on a sample of blood. These receptor sequences come from a boy aged 5-17 years in good health.

The DNA for the CDR3 is TGTGCCAGCACCCCGGGACTTCCCTACGAGCAGTACTTC. Translation: CASTPGLPYEQYF. The V call is TRBV7-2, the J call TRBJ2-7, with D possibly being TRBD2 (6 bases). CDR3 length: 13 amino acids. V lost 7 bases and J 2 bases, leaving 12 bases between the germline ends. Germline V gives CDR1 SGHTA, CDR2 FQGNSA.

This clonotype was found a few times. The chain links TRBV7-9 to TRBJ1-4; D is unresolved. The germline CDR1 and CDR2 sequences are SEHNR and FQNEAQ (reference sequence). V gave up 1 base and J gave up 5 bases, with 17 bases separating them. The CDR3 length is 17 residues. DNA of the CDR3: TGTGCCAGCAGCTTAGGAAAACCAGCGCCCAGAAATGAAAAACTGTTTTTT. Translating gives CASSLGKPAPRNEKLFF.

This clonotype was counted a few times. The chain is built from TRBV30 and TRBJ2-2; D perhaps matches TRBD2 (5 bases). The V gene lost 2 bases and the J gene lost 2 bases, with 12 bases spanning the gap. The CDR3 is 15 residues long. Germline V gives CDR1 GTSNPN, CDR2 SVGIG (reference sequence). CDR3 nucleotides: TGTGCCTGGAGTCAGGTCGGACTTAACACCGGGGAGCTGTTTTTT. Translation: CAWSQVGLNTGELFF.

The chain has TRBV10-3 and TRBJ2-7; possible D gene TRBD1, 6 bases. The CDR3 spans 14 residues. Trimming stripped 1 base from V and 4 bases from J, with 11 bases between. The V gene's germline CDR1 is ENHRY and CDR2 SYGVKD. The CDR3 is CAISEFGQFYEQYF. CDR3 sequence (DNA): TGTGCCATCAGTGAGTTTGGACAGTTTTACGAGCAGTACTTC.

This chain connects TRBV20-1 to TRBJ2-1; no clear D. There are 15 residues in the CDR3. Germline CDR1 and CDR2: DFQATT and SNEGSKA (reference sequence). The germline V and J ends were trimmed by 5 bases and 2 bases, with 16 bases remaining between them. The CDR3 sequence is CSAPTSRVAYNEQFF. CDR3 nucleotide sequence: TGCAGTGCTCCTACGAGCCGGGTCGCCTACAATGAGCAGTTCTTC.